Presented here are 18 T cell receptor beta chains from one specimen sequenced in a study of cytomegalovirus exposure and HLA in healthy donors. PCR was performed using 60 Vbeta and 13 Jbeta primers. The assay was immunoSEQ multiplex PCR, and TCRdb's table has in-frame clones only and misses some. The table has roughly 110,000 clones, 82% seen once. Sequenced: PBMCs. The receptors were sampled from a man aged 30-40 years in good health and CMV-seropositive.

The rearrangement uses TRBV29-1 and TRBJ2-3, with 7 nucleotides matching TRBD1. Germline CDR1 is SQVTM and CDR2 is ANQGSEA. The CDR3 consists of 14 residues. Germline trimming cut 6 bases from V and 0 bases from J; bases unmatched to any gene: 6. The CDR3 DNA sequence: TGCAGCGTCAACCGGGACAGTAGCACAGATACGCAGTATTTT. Translation: CSVNRDSSTDTQYF.

This clone was recorded once. The rearrangement links TRBV7-9 to TRBJ1-2; no reliable D call. Germline V gives CDR1 SEHNR, CDR2 FQNEAQ (reference sequence). The CDR3 spans 12 residues. V lost 4 bases and J 2 bases, leaving 5 bases between the germline ends. The CDR3 region is CASSSGNYGYTF. The DNA of the CDR3 is TGTGCCAGCAGCTCCGGGAACTATGGCTACACCTTC.

This clone was counted a single time. The chain has TRBV5-1 and TRBJ1-4; 7 bases are shared with TRBD1. J lost 7 bases, V lost 4 bases, and 16 bases had no gene match. Germline V gene data show CDR1 as SGHRS and CDR2 as YFSETQ. The CDR3 consists of 17 residues. Written as DNA, the CDR3 is TGCGCCAGCAGCCCCACGGGGACAGAGCTAGATCTTGAAAAACTGTTTTTT. This codes for CASSPTGTELDLEKLFF.

This clone was recorded once. The gene calls are TRBV7-2 and TRBJ2-1; 8 nucleotides line up with TRBD2. The CDR3 contains 16 residues. With V trimmed by 1 base and J by 2 bases, 4 bases remained unmatched. The germline CDR1 and CDR2 sequences are SGHTA and FQGNSA. The CDR3 sequence: CASSLESGGTYNEQFF. The CDR3 DNA is TGTGCCAGCAGCTTAGAGAGCGGGGGTACCTACAATGAGCAGTTCTTC.

The rearrangement joins TRBV28 to TRBJ2-7, with a tentative D call TRBD1 (5 bases). Germline CDR1 and CDR2: MDHEN and SYDVKM. CDR3 length: 12 residues. V gave up 4 bases and J gave up 6 bases, with 10 bases separating them. Here the CDR3 DNA reads TGTGCCAGCAGTTACCAGGGTGTCGAGCAGTACTTC. It is translated as CASSYQGVEQYF.

CDR3 nucleotides: TGTGCCAGCAGCTTAGATTTCGGGAGGGGAGGGACGGGGCAGTACTTC. This sequence encodes CASSLDFGRGGTGQYF. The chain joins TRBV11-2 to TRBJ2-7, with 8 positions matching TRBD2. Germline V CDR1 and CDR2: SGHAT, FQNNGV. V trimming: 0 bases; J trimming: 9 bases; junction bases outside the gene matches: 13. This CDR3 spans 16 amino acids.

This chain connects TRBV5-1 to TRBJ1-1; D ambiguous. Looked up from germline, CDR1 is SGHRS and CDR2 is YFSETQ. V shed 0 bases and J shed 6 bases, with 9 bases lying between them. This CDR3 has 13 residues. In nucleotides, the CDR3 is TGCGCCAGCAGCTTGGATGGCCGATCTGAAGCTTTCTTT. Translation gives CASSLDGRSEAFF. The full variable domain, rest sourced from reference TRBV5-1 and TRBJ1-1, is KAGVTQTPRYLIKTRGQQVTLSCSPISGHRSVSWYQQTPGQGLQFLFEYFSETQRNKGNFPGRFSGRQFSNSRSEMNVSTLELGDSALYLCASSLDGRSEAFFGQGTRLTVV.

This clone was observed a single time. The chain joins TRBV15 to TRBJ1-1; 8 nucleotides match TRBD1. V dropped 3 bases and J dropped 6; count of bases not matched to a gene: 6. This CDR3 region has 14 residues. CDR1 is LNHNV, CDR2 YYDKDF, per germline (reference sequence). The CDR3 protein is CATSRFDRGAEAFF. The CDR3 DNA is TGTGCCACCAGCAGGTTCGACAGGGGAGCTGAAGCTTTCTTT.

CDR3 sequence reads: CASSEQGADSKNEQFF. The CDR3 region has the DNA TGCGCCAGCAGTGAGCAGGGGGCGGATTCGAAAAATGAGCAGTTCTTC. The V call is TRBV10-1, the J call TRBJ2-1; 8 positions agree with TRBD1. The CDR3 extends over 16 amino acids. Germline V CDR1 and CDR2: WNHNN, SYGVQD (reference sequence). V trimming: 2 bases; J trimming: 7 bases; junction bases outside the gene matches: 10.

The V and J genes are TRBV10-3 and TRBJ2-3; TRBD2 agrees at 9 bases. The V gene's germline CDR1 is ENHRY and CDR2 SYGVKD. V shed 3 bases and J 1 base; nucleotides not matched to a gene: 5. The CDR3 has 16 amino acids. DNA for the CDR3: TGTGCCATCAGTGATGGTGTAGCGGGGGGCACAGATACGCAGTATTTT. Translated, it gives CAISDGVAGGTDTQYF.

This chain links TRBV18 with TRBJ2-2, with D unclear. There are 14 residues in the CDR3. Germline lookup yields CDR1 KGHSH and CDR2 LQKENI. Trimming left V 4 bases short and J 4 bases short, with 10 bases between. The CDR3 loop is CASSLESVTGELFF. CDR3 DNA sequence: TGTGCCAGCTCACTCGAGTCGGTCACCGGGGAGCTGTTTTTT.

This clone was seen once. The chain links TRBV27 to TRBJ2-2; 8 bases align to TRBD1. Germline V lookup: CDR1 MNHEY, CDR2 SMNVEV (reference sequence). The CDR3 runs 16 residues. The J segment lost 7 bases and the V segment lost 1 base, leaving 8 bases of the junction unmatched. Written as DNA, the CDR3 is TGTGCCAGCAGTTTATGGGCAGGGGGCGCGATCGGGGAGCTGTTTTTT. Protein product: CASSLWAGGAIGELFF.

The chain recombines TRBV6-1 with TRBJ1-1; the match to TRBD1 covers 8 bases. V shed 5 bases, J shed 4 bases, and the junction held 9 bases outside the gene matches. The CDR3 runs 15 residues. Germline assignment: CDR1 MNHNS and CDR2 SASEGT. DNA for the CDR3: TGTGCCAGCAGTTTAGGGACAGGAACGCTCACTGAAGCTTTCTTT. It translates to CASSLGTGTLTEAFF.

This clone was seen a single time. V usage is TRBV6-5 and J usage is TRBJ1-1; D possibly corresponds to TRBD1 (6 bases). The length of the CDR3 is 15 residues. Trimming removed 4 bases from V and 3 bases from J, with 15 bases in between. The germline V gene has CDR1 MNHEY and CDR2 SVGAGI. The CDR3 DNA reads TGTGCCAGCAGTTCAACCTCAGGGGCGGACACTGAAGCTTTCTTT. Amino acid sequence: CASSSTSGADTEAFF.

Comments on this clone: The sample carries other DNA sequences with the same CDR3. The rearrangement links TRBV5-1 to TRBJ1-1; D may be TRBD1 (5 bases). V gave up 4 bases and J gave up 3 bases, with 13 bases separating them. The CDR3 runs 14 residues. Germline CDR1 SGHRS, CDR2 YFSETQ. The CDR3 reads CASSPAGGYTEAFF. The CDR3 bases are TGCGCCAGCAGCCCGGCGGGGGGGTACACTGAAGCTTTCTTT.

V and J are TRBV9 and TRBJ2-2, with TRBD1 matching over 7 bases. Germline V gene data show CDR1 as SGDLS and CDR2 as YYNGEE. This CDR3 is built from 18 residues. With 6 bases clipped from V and 1 base from J, the junction kept 15 bases outside the gene matches. The CDR3 DNA reads as TGTGCCAGCACCCCCTTCACAGGGGCCAACTTGAACACCGGGGAGCTGTTTTTT. Translating it yields CASTPFTGANLNTGELFF.

The rearrangement joins TRBV9 to TRBJ2-3; D is unresolved. There are 13 residues in the CDR3. The germline CDR1 and CDR2 sequences are SGDLS and YYNGEE. The V gene lost 4 bases and the J gene lost 6 bases, with 12 bases spanning the gap. CDR3 protein: CASSSDISDTQYF. The CDR3 DNA is TGTGCCAGCAGCAGTGACATCTCGGATACGCAGTATTTT.

This clone was observed once. The rearrangement links TRBV10-2 to TRBJ2-3; D remains ambiguous. CDR1 is WSHSY and CDR2 is SAAADI in the germline V gene. V was cut by 3 bases and J by 0 bases, with 4 bases left in between. This CDR3 has 13 amino acids. The CDR3 here is CASSDRSTDTQYF. The CDR3 DNA reads TGCGCCAGCAGTGACAGGAGCACAGATACGCAGTATTTT.